What follows are 2 T cell receptor beta chains derived from one specimen sequenced in a study of vaccination and CD4 T cells after COVID-19. Cultured CD4+ T cell DNA underwent sequencing with the Oncomine TCR Beta short-read assay. TCRdb itself ran the PCR reads through MiXCR, one entry per CDR3 protein. The data hold about 11,000 distinct CDR3 sequences, with more than 50% observed a single time. Treatment in this sample: approximately nine-day PBMC culture with coronavirus spike peptide pools or control peptides (ViraFEST assay). No antigen is known for these receptors. Sequenced: CD4+ T cells from blood, cultured in vitro. Receptors originate from a human donor who had recovered from COVID-19.

In its sample, this clonotype was seen once. The chain has TRBV28 and TRBJ1-2; 7 bases align to TRBD1. The CDR3 length is 13 residues. Germline values: CDR1 MDHEN, CDR2 SYDVKM. With V trimmed by 2 bases and J by 6 bases, 3 bases remained unmatched. The DNA for the CDR3 is TGTGCCAGCAGTTTACAGACAGGGAATGGCTACACCTTC. Amino acids: CASSLQTGNGYTF.

The chain couples TRBV7-2 to TRBJ2-5; TRBD2 aligns across 11 bases. J was trimmed by 5 bases and V by 1 base; bases with no gene match: 9. CDR1 and CDR2 from the germline V gene are SGHTA and FQGNSA. CDR3 length equals 17 residues. This chain's CDR3 is CASSLVIPSGRSETQYF. In DNA form, the CDR3 reads TGTGCCAGCAGCTTAGTGATCCCTAGCGGGAGGTCTGAGACCCAGTACTTC.